The 13 T cell receptor beta chains in this list originate from one sample, sequenced in a study of identifying expanded T cells in peripheral blood. Sequencing was performed with immunoSEQ multiplex PCR; in TCRdb, only in-frame clones are kept and a portion is missing. The sample holds 120,000 or so clones, approximately 88% seen once. Sequenced input: blood. These receptors were taken from a person aged 18 to 70 in good health.

The CDR3 spells CASRGGQGQNQPQHF. CDR3 DNA: TGTGCCAGCAGAGGGGGACAGGGCCAGAATCAGCCCCAGCATTTT. This chain uses TRBV2 with TRBJ1-5; 9 bases are a match to TRBD1. The V gene's germline CDR1 is SNHLY and CDR2 FYNNEI. The CDR3 spans 15 residues. After removal of 6 bases from V and 4 bases from J, the junction contained 7 bases not matched to a gene.

This clone occurred once. The chain couples TRBV5-1 to TRBJ2-5; TRBD1 matches at 8 bases. This CDR3 comprises 15 residues. Looked up from germline, CDR1 is SGHRS and CDR2 is YFSETQ. After removal of 2 bases from V and 5 bases from J, the junction contained 8 bases not matched to a gene. CDR3 sequence: CASSFQGAQGETQYF. The CDR3 DNA follows: TGCGCCAGCAGCTTCCAGGGGGCGCAGGGGGAGACCCAGTACTTC.

J is TRBJ2-6 and V is TRBV2; 7 bases agree with TRBD1. The CDR3 has 15 residues. Germline V gene data show CDR1 as SNHLY and CDR2 as FYNNEI. V shed 4 bases and J 3 bases; nucleotides not matched to a gene: 3. The CDR3 DNA is TGTGCCAGCAGTGGAACAGGGGTTGGGGCCAACGTCCTGACTTTC. Translation: CASSGTGVGANVLTF.

This clone is judged medium-sized. This rearrangement joins TRBV7-9 to TRBJ1-5; 8 bases match TRBD1. The CDR3 is 15 residues long. Per the germline V gene, CDR1 is SEHNR and CDR2 is FQNEAQ (reference sequence). Losses at the gene ends were 1 base for V and 4 bases for J; bases not matched to a gene: 3. In DNA form, the CDR3 reads TGTGCCAGCAGCTTAGACAGGGGGAGGAATCAGCCCCAGCATTTT. Translating it yields CASSLDRGRNQPQHF.

This clone occurred once. The rearrangement links TRBV11-3 to TRBJ2-1, with 8 nucleotides matching TRBD2. Looked up from germline, CDR1 is SGHNT and CDR2 is YENEEA. Unmatched junction bases numbered 15, after V lost 1 base and J lost 10 bases. CDR3 length: 17 amino acids. The CDR3 DNA sequence: TGTGCCAGCAGCTTAGGAGGAGCGCGGGGGGATTTGAAGGAGCAGTTCTTC. This codes for CASSLGGARGDLKEQFF.

The rearrangement uses TRBV6-1 and TRBJ2-2; 7 bases agree with TRBD1. The V gene's germline CDR1 is MNHNS and CDR2 SASEGT. The CDR3 length is 15 residues. J gave up 0 bases and V 7 bases, and 5 bases lay outside the gene matches. The chain's CDR3 is CASNRQGSNTGELFF. In nucleotides, the CDR3 is TGTGCCAGCAATAGACAGGGATCGAACACCGGGGAGCTGTTTTTT.

The genes are TRBV6-5 and TRBJ2-7; TRBD2 matches 14 bases. Trimming took 4 bases from V and 4 from J; bases not matched to a gene: 3. CDR3 size: 15 residues. Germline loops: CDR1 MNHEY, CDR2 SVGAGI. CDR3: CASSFGLAGGYEQYF. In DNA, the CDR3 is TGTGCCAGCAGTTTCGGACTAGCGGGGGGATACGAGCAGTACTTC.

The chain uses TRBV11-3 and TRBJ2-7; D is unclear. Germline loops: CDR1 SGHNT, CDR2 YENEEA. V was shortened by 3 bases and J by 2 bases, with 8 bases between the two germline ends. The CDR3 runs 13 residues. CDR3: CASSFDTAYEQYF. CDR3 DNA: TGTGCCAGCAGCTTTGACACCGCCTACGAGCAGTACTTC.

The chain combines TRBV18 with TRBJ2-3, with D hard to call. The CDR3 length is 13 residues. CDR1 is KGHSH and CDR2 is LQKENI in the germline V gene. V was cut by 1 base and J by 2 bases, with 4 bases left in between. CDR3 in DNA: TGTGCCAGCTCACCACTTAACACAGATACGCAGTATTTT. As protein: CASSPLNTDTQYF.

The chain carries TRBV5-4 and TRBJ1-3; D perhaps matches TRBD1 (6 bases). Germline V gene lookup returns CDR1 SGHNT and CDR2 YYREEE (reference sequence). This CDR3 has 12 amino acids. Between the trimmed V and J ends, which lost 7 bases and 4 bases, there was a span of 9 bases. Written as DNA, the CDR3 is TGTGCCAGCCGGGGGGCAGGAAACACCATATATTTT. It specifies CASRGAGNTIYF.

The chain recombines TRBV30 with TRBJ1-6; tentatively, D is TRBD1 (5 bases). The V gene lost 1 base and the J gene lost 10 bases, with 8 bases spanning the gap. The CDR3 spans 12 residues. Germline V lookup: CDR1 GTSNPN, CDR2 SVGIG (reference sequence). DNA of the CDR3: TGTGCCTGGAGTGCGTGGGGGTCACCCCTCCACTTT. It yields the protein CAWSAWGSPLHF.

CDR3 coding DNA: TGTGCCAGCAGTGAAACCCACAGGGGATATGGCTACACCTTC. It yields the protein CASSETHRGYGYTF. V is TRBV6-5 and J is TRBJ1-2; 7 nucleotides match TRBD1. Per germline, CDR1 MNHEY and CDR2 SVGAGI. CDR3 size: 14 residues. V lost 5 bases to trimming and J lost 5 bases; unmatched junction nucleotides: 8.

The V and J genes are TRBV6-5 and TRBJ1-5; no definite D call. Between the trimmed V and J ends, which lost 8 bases and 0 bases, there was a span of 5 bases. Germline CDR1 MNHEY, CDR2 SVGAGI. This CDR3 region has 12 residues. The CDR3 here is CASGDSNQPQHF. CDR3 in DNA: TGTGCCAGCGGGGATAGCAATCAGCCCCAGCATTTT.